These 32 T cell receptor beta chains were all obtained from the same sample, sequenced in a study of response to subunit inactivated influenza vaccine. TCRdb used MiXCR to reprocess the RT-PCR reads, holding one entry per CDR3 protein. The sample holds about 300,000 distinct CDR3 sequences, 22% seen once. The starting material was PBMCs from blood, obtained approximately 20 months after vaccination. Every receptor here comes from a man between 50 and 75 years old who received an inactivated influenza vaccine.

This chain links TRBV7-6 with TRBJ2-7; D may be TRBD1 (6 bases). CDR3 length: 15 amino acids. Between the trimmed V and J ends, which lost 1 base and 5 bases, there was a span of 15 bases. Germline V gene sequence: CDR1 SGHVS, CDR2 FNYEAQ. Here the CDR3 DNA reads TGTGCCAGCAGCTTAGGTGCTCAGGGGACCCACGAGCAGTACTTC. Protein: CASSLGAQGTHEQYF.

The chain couples TRBV28 to TRBJ2-7, with 9 bases aligning to TRBD2. Unmatched junction bases numbered 17, after V lost 9 bases and J lost 5 bases. This CDR3 is 16 amino acids long. The germline V gene has CDR1 MDHEN and CDR2 SYDVKM. In nucleotides, the CDR3 is TGTGCCAGTAATCCCTCGGGGAGCGGGAGGTTGAACGAGCAGTACTTC. Translation: CASNPSGSGRLNEQYF.

This rearrangement joins TRBV7-8 to TRBJ2-1; D remains unclear. V was shortened by 3 bases and J by 2 bases, with 11 bases between the two germline ends. Germline V gene data show CDR1 as SGHVS and CDR2 as FQNEAQ. The CDR3 sequence is 15 residues long. As DNA, the CDR3 is TGTGCCAGCAGCTTGGGCAGGCTGACCTACAATGAGCAGTTCTTC. It yields the protein CASSLGRLTYNEQFF.

This clonotype was counted only a few times. The rearrangement joins TRBV6-1 to TRBJ1-5; 7 bases agree with TRBD1. Losses at the gene ends were 2 bases for V and 7 bases for J; bases not matched to a gene: 17. Germline V gene data show CDR1 as MNHNS and CDR2 as SASEGT. CDR3 size: 18 residues. This CDR3 is CASSETLTGTISRQPQHF. DNA for the CDR3: TGTGCCAGCAGTGAAACTCTGACAGGGACCATCAGCCGCCAGCCCCAGCATTTT.

This clonotype came up a few times. V and J are TRBV24-1 and TRBJ1-5; D not certain. Germline assignment: CDR1 KGHDR and CDR2 SFDVKD. Trimming removed 1 base from V and 0 bases from J, with 18 bases in between. This CDR3 region has 19 residues. The CDR3 sequence is CATSDFGNDPKYSNQPQHF. The CDR3 region has the DNA TGTGCCACCAGTGATTTTGGGAACGACCCCAAATATAGCAATCAGCCCCAGCATTTT.

This chain joins TRBV20-1 and TRBJ2-7; a weak D match, TRBD1 (6 bases). Trimming removed 0 bases at V and 4 bases at J, with 13 bases between. This CDR3 comprises 14 residues. The germline V gene has CDR1 DFQATT and CDR2 SNEGSKA (reference sequence). The DNA for the CDR3 is TGCAGTGCTAGAGACACCAGGGGAAGTTACGAGCAGTACTTC. Its protein is CSARDTRGSYEQYF.

This clonotype has just a few counts. The chain has TRBV6-2 or TRBV6-3 and TRBJ1-5; maybe TRBD1 (5 bases). V lost 6 bases and J lost 3, with 9 bases in between. The germline CDR1 and CDR2 sequences are MNHEY and SVGEGT. The CDR3 is 13 residues long. The CDR3 region is CASSRVFNQPQHF. CDR3 in DNA: TGTGCCAGCAGCAGGGTGTTCAATCAGCCCCAGCATTTT.

This clonotype was seen more than once but under ten times. The chain is built from TRBV12-3 or TRBV12-4 and TRBJ2-3; D gene uncertain. The CDR3 sequence is 11 residues long. V was pared by 6 bases and J by 6 bases, with 7 bases between. CDR3 protein: CASSRVDTQYF. In DNA form, the CDR3 reads TGTGCCAGCAGCCGGGTGGATACGCAGTATTTT.

V is TRBV4-3 and J is TRBJ1-1; D call uncertain. Trimming took 1 base from V and 3 from J, leaving 18 bases between them. The CDR3 loop spans 17 amino acids. Germline CDR1 and CDR2: LGHNA and YSLEER. The CDR3 nucleotides are TGCGCCAGCAGCCAAGCCCTCGGCCGGCCCGGGGACACTGAAGCTTTCTTT. Protein sequence: CASSQALGRPGDTEAFF.

This clonotype appeared a few times. This chain connects TRBV7-6 to TRBJ2-5, with 10 bases matching TRBD2. Germline-derived CDR1 and CDR2 are SGHVS and FNYEAQ. The CDR3 length is 16 residues. Trimming cost V 1 base and J 4 bases; bases outside gene matches: 6. The DNA of the CDR3 is TGTGCCAGCAGCTTAGAAGTCCTAGCGGGAGTAGAGACCCAGTACTTC. Protein sequence: CASSLEVLAGVETQYF.

The V call is TRBV27, the J call TRBJ1-4; D remains unclear. Per germline, CDR1 MNHEY and CDR2 SMNVEV (reference sequence). The ends were cut back, 10 bases at V and 0 bases at J, with 12 bases in the middle. There are 14 residues in the CDR3. The CDR3 region has the DNA TGTGCCACCTCAAGATTAGCAACTAATGAAAAACTGTTTTTT. It yields the protein CATSRLATNEKLFF.

Only a few counts were recorded for this clonotype. The genes are TRBV20-1 and TRBJ1-5; D is possibly TRBD1 (6 bases). This CDR3 spans 14 amino acids. Germline V gene lookup returns CDR1 DFQATT and CDR2 SNEGSKA (reference sequence). V was cut by 3 bases and J by 9 bases, with 18 bases left in between. For the CDR3, the DNA is TGCAGTGCTAGTGGAGGAGGGGGACGGGTGCCCCAGCATTTT. This gives the protein CSASGGGGRVPQHF.

This clonotype showed up just a few times. The chain couples TRBV3-1 to TRBJ2-7; TRBD2 matches at 9 bases. The V segment lost 3 bases and the J segment 7 bases; nucleotides outside the gene matches: 7. Germline lookup yields CDR1 LGHDT and CDR2 YNNKEL (reference sequence). This CDR3 is 14 amino acids long. As DNA, the CDR3 is TGTGCCAGCAGCCACCTAGCGGGGACGCGGGAGCAGTACTTC. Amino acids: CASSHLAGTREQYF.

This chain uses TRBV28 with TRBJ2-7; 8 bases map to TRBD2. Germline V gene sequence: CDR1 MDHEN, CDR2 SYDVKM. This CDR3 has 15 amino acids. After removal of 6 bases from V and 0 bases from J, the junction contained 7 bases not matched to a gene. In DNA form, the CDR3 reads TGTGCCAGCAGCCCCGGGGGGGAAAGCTCCTACGAGCAGTACTTC. It is translated as CASSPGGESSYEQYF.

In this sample, this clonotype turned up a few times. The CDR3 spells CSARGQEFFSNSPLHF. In nucleotides, the CDR3 is TGCAGTGCCAGGGGACAGGAATTTTTTAGCAATTCACCCCTCCACTTT. V usage is TRBV20-1 and J usage is TRBJ1-6; 8 positions match TRBD1. Trimming cost V 6 bases and J 7 bases; bases outside gene matches: 14. The V gene's germline CDR1 is DFQATT and CDR2 SNEGSKA (reference sequence). The CDR3 loop spans 16 amino acids.

V usage is TRBV29-1 and J usage is TRBJ2-1; D is perhaps TRBD2 (6 bases). The V end was cut by 4 bases, the J end by 6 bases, with 22 bases between. The CDR3 covers 16 residues. Germline V gene lookup returns CDR1 SQVTM and CDR2 ANQGSEA. In DNA form, the CDR3 reads TGCAGCGTTGGGGGCCCATGGAGGGGTGAGGGCAATGAGCAGTTCTTC. Amino acid sequence: CSVGGPWRGEGNEQFF.

This clonotype was counted between two and nine times. The chain has TRBV20-1 and TRBJ2-1; D unresolved. The CDR3 is 10 residues long. The germline V gene encodes CDR1 DFQATT and CDR2 SNEGSKA (reference sequence). V gave up 6 bases and J gave up 4 bases, with 4 bases separating them. CDR3 amino acids: CSAGYNEQFF. CDR3 coding DNA: TGCAGTGCCGGATACAATGAGCAGTTCTTC.

The chain employs TRBV19 and TRBJ2-3, with a possible D match to TRBD1 (6 bases). V lost 5 bases to trimming and J lost 3 bases, with 12 bases between them. Germline CDR1 reads LNHDA; CDR2 reads SQIVND (reference sequence). The CDR3 covers 14 residues. The CDR3: CASSAQGITDTQYF. The CDR3 DNA follows: TGTGCCAGTAGTGCACAGGGTATTACAGATACGCAGTATTTT.

The chain joins TRBV4-2 to TRBJ2-1; TRBD2 agrees at 11 bases. The CDR3 contains 16 residues. J was trimmed by 6 bases and V by 0 bases; bases with no gene match: 4. The germline V gene encodes CDR1 LGHNA and CDR2 YNFKEQ. The chain's CDR3 is CASSQEVAGGPNEQFF. The CDR3, as DNA: TGTGCCAGCAGCCAAGAAGTAGCGGGGGGGCCCAATGAGCAGTTCTTC.

In regard to this clonotype: Compared with germline, one end of the junction differs, possibly owing to a read error. This chain joins TRBV6-1 and TRBJ2-3, with TRBD2 matching over 9 bases. Germline values: CDR1 MNHNS, CDR2 SASEGT. CDR3 length equals 14 residues. The CDR3 DNA reads TGTGCCAGCAGCCCCGGACTAGCGTCTGATACGCGGTATTTT. This encodes CASSPGLASDTRYF.

This clonotype was observed a few times. The gene calls are TRBV6-1 and TRBJ2-1; maybe TRBD2 (5 bases). Germline CDR1 MNHNS, CDR2 SASEGT. V lost 5 bases to trimming and J lost 9 bases, with 14 bases between them. The CDR3 totals 13 residues. The CDR3 nucleotides are TGTGCCAGCAGTCCCGGGATAATGGTTGAGCAGTTCTTC. Protein sequence: CASSPGIMVEQFF.

Worth noting for this clonotype: Germline is not matched at one junction end, which may reflect a read error. The chain combines TRBV20-1 with TRBJ2-5; 7 nucleotides agree with TRBD1. Per the germline V gene, CDR1 is DFQATT and CDR2 is SNEGSKA (reference sequence). The CDR3 contains 13 residues. This CDR3 reads CSAPRTGTEAQYF. DNA for the CDR3: TGCAGTGCCCCCCGGACAGGAACAGAGGCCCAGTACTTC.

The chain is built from TRBV5-1 and TRBJ1-1; 8 nucleotides match TRBD1. Losses at the gene ends were 4 bases for V and 5 bases for J; bases not matched to a gene: 13. The V gene's germline CDR1 is SGHRS and CDR2 YFSETQ. The CDR3 consists of 16 residues. As DNA, the CDR3 is TGCGCCAGCAGCCCAAGACCGACAGGGGATGGGACTGAAGCTTTCTTT. Its protein product is CASSPRPTGDGTEAFF.

This chain links TRBV29-1 with TRBJ1-1; maybe TRBD1 (6 bases). The V gene lost 4 bases and the J gene lost 0 bases, with 12 bases spanning the gap. This CDR3 comprises 14 residues. The germline V gene has CDR1 SQVTM and CDR2 ANQGSEA. CDR3 bases: TGCAGCGTTGCTCGGACAGTCATGAACACTGAAGCTTTCTTT. The encoded protein is CSVARTVMNTEAFF. Based on the CDR3 plus reference TRBV29-1 and TRBJ1-1, the full variable domain is SAVISQKPSRDICQRGTSLTIQCQVDSQVTMMFWYRQQPGQSLTLIATANQGSEATYESGFVIDKFPISRPNLTFSTLTVSNMSPEDSSIYLCSVARTVMNTEAFFGQGTRLTVV.

This chain uses TRBV5-5 with TRBJ1-2, with a weak D call TRBD1 (6 bases). CDR1 and CDR2 (germline): SGHKS, YYEKEE (reference sequence). The CDR3 spans 16 residues. V was trimmed by 0 bases and J by 5 bases, leaving 17 bases between them. The CDR3 spells CASSLGPTTGGYGYTF. The CDR3 region has the DNA TGTGCCAGCAGCTTGGGGCCTACGACAGGAGGGTATGGCTACACCTTC. Full variable domain (rest looked up from reference TRBV5-5 and TRBJ1-2): DAGVTQSPTHLIKTRGQQVTLRCSPISGHKSVSWYQQVLGQGPQFIFQYYEKEERGRGNFPDRFSARQFPNYSSELNVNALLLGDSALYLCASSLGPTTGGYGYTFGSGTRLTVV.

This clonotype was recorded a few times. The chain carries TRBV20-1 and TRBJ2-7; D possibly corresponds to TRBD2 (6 bases). Between the trimmed V and J ends, which lost 2 bases and 3 bases, there was a span of 14 bases. The germline gives CDR1 DFQATT, CDR2 SNEGSKA (reference sequence). CDR3 length equals 14 residues. Here the CDR3 reads CSARSAGIYYEQYF. CDR3 coding DNA: TGCAGTGCTAGATCCGCGGGGATTTACTACGAGCAGTACTTC.

This rearrangement joins TRBV12-3 or TRBV12-4 to TRBJ2-1, with D hard to call. Trimming shortened V by 1 base and J by 2 bases, and 6 bases separated the two germline ends. This CDR3 has 14 residues. CDR3 loop: CASSLESAYNEQFF. DNA of the CDR3: TGTGCCAGCAGTTTAGAAAGCGCCTACAATGAGCAGTTCTTC.

The chain links TRBV15 to TRBJ2-1, with TRBD1 matching 10 bases. Unmatched junction bases numbered 4, after V lost 4 bases and J lost 4 bases. This CDR3 contains 15 residues. Germline CDR1 is LNHNV and CDR2 is YYDKDF (reference sequence). The CDR3 protein is CATSKGTGVYNEQFF. DNA for the CDR3: TGTGCCACCAGCAAGGGGACAGGGGTTTACAATGAGCAGTTCTTC.

CDR3 DNA: TGTGCCAGCAGTTACTCATTCCCGGGGTGGTCCTATAATTCACCCCTCCACTTT. Encoded protein: CASSYSFPGWSYNSPLHF. The V gene is TRBV6-7, the J gene TRBJ1-6, with D hard to call. TRBV6-7 carries the ORF label, with uncertain function. The V end lost 0 bases, the J end lost 1 base, and 13 bases lay between the germline ends. This CDR3 is built from 18 residues.

The chain has TRBV20-1 and TRBJ2-3; possible D gene TRBD2, 6 bases. CDR3 length: 14 residues. V was shortened by 3 bases and J by 1 base, with 11 bases between the two germline ends. Germline V CDR1 and CDR2: DFQATT, SNEGSKA (reference sequence). For the CDR3, the DNA is TGCAGTGCTAGCATGTGGGAGGGCACAGATACGCAGTATTTT. It is translated as CSASMWEGTDTQYF.

This clonotype was picked up one time. The chain links TRBV6-1 to TRBJ2-2, with TRBD2 as a possible D gene (6 bases). CDR1 and CDR2 from the germline V gene are MNHNS and SASEGT. The CDR3 has 15 residues. The V end was cut by 7 bases, the J end by 5 bases, with 17 bases between. The CDR3 region is CASNLRRARTGELFF. The DNA for the CDR3 is TGTGCCAGCAACCTCCGGAGGGCTAGGACCGGGGAGCTGTTTTTT.

This sequence joins TRBV20-1 and TRBJ1-1; TRBD1 aligns across 8 bases. The CDR3 spans 13 residues. Trimming at V came to 6 bases and at J to 0 bases, leaving 3 bases not matched to a gene. Looked up from germline, CDR1 is DFQATT and CDR2 is SNEGSKA (reference sequence). The CDR3 loop is CSARQGMNTEAFF. The CDR3 region has the DNA TGCAGTGCCCGACAGGGGATGAACACTGAAGCTTTCTTT.